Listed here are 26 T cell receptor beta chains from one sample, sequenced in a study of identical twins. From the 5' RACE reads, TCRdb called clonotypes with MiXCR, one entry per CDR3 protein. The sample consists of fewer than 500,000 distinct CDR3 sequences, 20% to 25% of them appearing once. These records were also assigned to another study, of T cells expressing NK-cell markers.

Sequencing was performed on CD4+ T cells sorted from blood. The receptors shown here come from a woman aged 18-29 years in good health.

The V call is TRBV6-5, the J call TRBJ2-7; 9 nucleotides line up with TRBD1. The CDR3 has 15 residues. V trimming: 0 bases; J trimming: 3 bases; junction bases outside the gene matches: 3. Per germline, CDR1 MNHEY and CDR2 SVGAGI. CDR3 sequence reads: CASSYSNRGHYEQYF. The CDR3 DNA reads TGTGCCAGCAGTTACTCGAACAGGGGGCACTACGAGCAGTACTTC.

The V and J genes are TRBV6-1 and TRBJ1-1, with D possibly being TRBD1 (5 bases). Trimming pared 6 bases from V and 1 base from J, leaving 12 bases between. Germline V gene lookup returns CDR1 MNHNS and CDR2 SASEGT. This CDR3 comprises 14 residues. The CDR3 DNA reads TGTGCCAGCAGCCTTCGACAGAAGAACACTGAAGCTTTCTTT. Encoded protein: CASSLRQKNTEAFF.

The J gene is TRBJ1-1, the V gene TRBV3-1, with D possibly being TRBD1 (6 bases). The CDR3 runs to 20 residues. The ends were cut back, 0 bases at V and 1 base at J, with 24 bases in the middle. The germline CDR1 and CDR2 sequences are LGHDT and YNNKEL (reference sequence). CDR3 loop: CASSQDSPSRTGTPNTEAFF. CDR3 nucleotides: TGTGCCAGCAGCCAAGATAGCCCCTCCCGCACCGGGACACCGAACACTGAAGCTTTCTTT.

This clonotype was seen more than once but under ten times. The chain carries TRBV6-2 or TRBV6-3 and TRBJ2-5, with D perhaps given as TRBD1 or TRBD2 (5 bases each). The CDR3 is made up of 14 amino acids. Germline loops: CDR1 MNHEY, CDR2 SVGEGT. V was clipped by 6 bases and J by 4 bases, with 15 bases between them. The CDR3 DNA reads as TGTGCCAGCAGCCGGCCCCTGAGGGGAGAGACCCAGTACTTC. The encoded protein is CASSRPLRGETQYF.

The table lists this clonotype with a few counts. Written as DNA, the CDR3 is TGTGCCTGGAGTCAGGCAGGGTTGGACACAGATACGCAGTATTTT. Its protein is CAWSQAGLDTDTQYF. V is TRBV30 and J is TRBJ2-3; possibly TRBD1 for D (5 bases). The CDR3 has 15 amino acids. V gave up 2 bases and J gave up 2 bases, with 14 bases separating them. Germline V gene lookup returns CDR1 GTSNPN and CDR2 SVGIG (reference sequence).

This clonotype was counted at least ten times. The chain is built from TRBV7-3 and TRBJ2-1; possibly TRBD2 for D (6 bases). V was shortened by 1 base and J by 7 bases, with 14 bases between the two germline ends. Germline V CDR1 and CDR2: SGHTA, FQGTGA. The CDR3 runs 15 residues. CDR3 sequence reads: CASSLRAGGLNEQFF. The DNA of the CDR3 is TGTGCCAGCAGCTTAAGGGCCGGGGGTCTGAATGAGCAGTTCTTC.

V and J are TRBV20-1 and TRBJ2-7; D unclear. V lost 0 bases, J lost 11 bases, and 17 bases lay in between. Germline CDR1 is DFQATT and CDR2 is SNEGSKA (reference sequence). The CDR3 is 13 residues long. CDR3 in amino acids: CSARDVTTATKYF. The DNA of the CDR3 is TGCAGTGCTAGAGATGTGACGACCGCAACTAAGTACTTC.

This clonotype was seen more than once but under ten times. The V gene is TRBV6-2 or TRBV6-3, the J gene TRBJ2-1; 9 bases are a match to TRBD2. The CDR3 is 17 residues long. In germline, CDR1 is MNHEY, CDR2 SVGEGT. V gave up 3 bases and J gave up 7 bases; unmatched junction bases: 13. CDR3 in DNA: TGTGCCAGCAGTTATACATCAACCAGCGGGAGGTGGAATGAGCAGTTCTTC. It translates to CASSYTSTSGRWNEQFF.

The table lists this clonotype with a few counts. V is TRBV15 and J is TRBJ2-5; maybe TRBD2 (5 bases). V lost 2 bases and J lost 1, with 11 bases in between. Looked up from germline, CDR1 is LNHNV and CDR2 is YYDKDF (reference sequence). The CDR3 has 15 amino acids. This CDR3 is CATSRLGLFQETQYF. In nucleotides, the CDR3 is TGTGCCACCAGCAGACTTGGACTGTTCCAAGAGACCCAGTACTTC.

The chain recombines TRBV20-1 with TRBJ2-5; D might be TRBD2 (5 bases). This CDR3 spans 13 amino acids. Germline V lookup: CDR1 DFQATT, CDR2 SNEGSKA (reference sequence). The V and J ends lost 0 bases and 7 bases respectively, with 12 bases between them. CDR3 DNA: TGCAGTGCTAGAGACCCTAGGGAGCGGACCCAGTACTTC. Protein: CSARDPRERTQYF.

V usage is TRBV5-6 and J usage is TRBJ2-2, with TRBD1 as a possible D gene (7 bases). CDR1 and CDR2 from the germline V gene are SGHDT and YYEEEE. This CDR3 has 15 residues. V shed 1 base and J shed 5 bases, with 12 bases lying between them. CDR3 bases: TGTGCCAGCAGCTTGTCCCAGGGGGGAACCGGGGAGCTGTTTTTT. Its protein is CASSLSQGGTGELFF.

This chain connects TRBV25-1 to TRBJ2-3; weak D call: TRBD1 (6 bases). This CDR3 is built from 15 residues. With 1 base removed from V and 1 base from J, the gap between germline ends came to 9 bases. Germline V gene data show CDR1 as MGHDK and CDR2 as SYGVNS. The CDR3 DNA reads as TGTGCCAGCAGTGAATTATACAGGGGCACAGATACGCAGTATTTT. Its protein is CASSELYRGTDTQYF.

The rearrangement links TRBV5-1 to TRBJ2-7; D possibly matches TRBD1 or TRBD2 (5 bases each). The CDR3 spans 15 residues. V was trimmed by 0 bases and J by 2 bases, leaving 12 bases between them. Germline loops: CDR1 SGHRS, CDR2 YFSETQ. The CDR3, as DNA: TGCGCCAGCAGCTTGGCTGGGACCCATGCCTACGAGCAGTACTTC. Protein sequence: CASSLAGTHAYEQYF.

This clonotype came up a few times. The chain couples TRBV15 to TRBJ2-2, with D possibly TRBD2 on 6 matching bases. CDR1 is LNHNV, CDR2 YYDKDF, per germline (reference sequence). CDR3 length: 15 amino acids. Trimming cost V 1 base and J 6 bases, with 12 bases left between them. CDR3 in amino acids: CATSRVGEAAGELFF. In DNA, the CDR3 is TGTGCCACCAGCAGAGTCGGGGAGGCGGCCGGGGAGCTGTTTTTT. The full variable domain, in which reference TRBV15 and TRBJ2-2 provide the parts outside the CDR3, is DAMVIQNPRYQVTQFGKPVTLSCSQTLNHNVMYWYQQKSSQAPKLLFHYYDKDFNNEADTPDNFQSRRPNTSFCFLDIRSPGLGDTAMYLCATSRVGEAAGELFFGEGSRLTVL.

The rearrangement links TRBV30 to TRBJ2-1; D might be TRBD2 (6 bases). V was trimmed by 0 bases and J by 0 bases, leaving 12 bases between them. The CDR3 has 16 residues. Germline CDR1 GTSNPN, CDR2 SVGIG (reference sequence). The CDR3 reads CAWSVLAKISYNEQFF. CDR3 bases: TGTGCCTGGAGTGTCCTAGCGAAGATCTCCTACAATGAGCAGTTCTTC.

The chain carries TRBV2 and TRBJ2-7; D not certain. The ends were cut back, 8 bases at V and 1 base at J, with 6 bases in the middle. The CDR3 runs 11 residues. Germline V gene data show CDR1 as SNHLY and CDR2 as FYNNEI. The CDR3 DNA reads TGTGCCAGCCGGCAATCCTACGAGCAGTACTTC. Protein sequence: CASRQSYEQYF.

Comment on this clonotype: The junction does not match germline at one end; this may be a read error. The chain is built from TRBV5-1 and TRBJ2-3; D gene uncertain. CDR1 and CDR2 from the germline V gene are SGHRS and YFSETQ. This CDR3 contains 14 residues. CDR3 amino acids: CASSGNPASDMQYF. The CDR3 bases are TGCGCCAGCAGCGGGAACCCGGCCTCAGATATGCAGTATTTT. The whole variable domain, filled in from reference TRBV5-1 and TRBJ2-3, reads KAGVTQTPRYLIKTRGQQVTLSCSPISGHRSVSWYQQTPGQGLQFLFEYFSETQRNKGNFPGRFSGRQFSNSRSEMNVSTLELGDSALYLCASSGNPASDMQYFGPGTRLTVL.

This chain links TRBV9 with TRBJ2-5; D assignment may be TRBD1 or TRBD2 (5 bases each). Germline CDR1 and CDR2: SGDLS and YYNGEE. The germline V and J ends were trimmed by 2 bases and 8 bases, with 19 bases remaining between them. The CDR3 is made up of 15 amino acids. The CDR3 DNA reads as TGTGCCAGCAGCGTCGCTCAGGGACCCGGAATAACCCAGTACTTC. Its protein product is CASSVAQGPGITQYF.

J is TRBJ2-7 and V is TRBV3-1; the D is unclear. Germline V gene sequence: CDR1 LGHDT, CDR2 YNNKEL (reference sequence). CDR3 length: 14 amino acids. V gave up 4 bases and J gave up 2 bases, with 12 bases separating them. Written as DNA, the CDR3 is TGTGCCAGCAGCCTCGGAGTCTCCACCTACGAGCAGTACTTC. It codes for CASSLGVSTYEQYF.

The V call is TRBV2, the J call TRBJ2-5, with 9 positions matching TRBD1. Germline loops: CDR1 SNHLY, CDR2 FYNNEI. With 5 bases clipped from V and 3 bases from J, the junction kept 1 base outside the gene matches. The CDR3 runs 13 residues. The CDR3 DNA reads TGTGCCAGCAGTTGGACAGGGGAAGAGACCCAGTACTTC. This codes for CASSWTGEETQYF.

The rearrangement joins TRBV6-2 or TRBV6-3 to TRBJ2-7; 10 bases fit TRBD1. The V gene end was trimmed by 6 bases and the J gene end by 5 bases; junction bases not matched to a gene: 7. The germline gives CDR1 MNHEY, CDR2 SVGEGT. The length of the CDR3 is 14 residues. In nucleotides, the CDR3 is TGTGCCAGCAGCCTCTTGGGACAGGGGAACGAGCAGTACTTC. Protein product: CASSLLGQGNEQYF.

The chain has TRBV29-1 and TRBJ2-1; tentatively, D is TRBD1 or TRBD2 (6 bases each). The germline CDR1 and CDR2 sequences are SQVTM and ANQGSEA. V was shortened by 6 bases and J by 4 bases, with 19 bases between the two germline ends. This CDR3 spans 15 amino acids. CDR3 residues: CSVKGGRTVYNEQFF. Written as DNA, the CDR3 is TGCAGCGTCAAGGGGGGTCGGACAGTATACAATGAGCAGTTCTTC.

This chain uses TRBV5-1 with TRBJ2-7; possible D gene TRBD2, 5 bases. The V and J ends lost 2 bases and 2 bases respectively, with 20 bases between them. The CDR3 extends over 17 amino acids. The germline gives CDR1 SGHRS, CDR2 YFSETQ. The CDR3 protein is CASSFRPEPGKTYEQYF. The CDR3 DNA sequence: TGCGCCAGCAGCTTTCGTCCCGAACCGGGGAAGACCTACGAGCAGTACTTC.

CDR3 amino acids: CASSAPSYNEQFF. The CDR3 nucleotides read TGTGCCAGCAGCGCGCCCTCCTACAATGAGCAGTTCTTC. The chain recombines TRBV7-2 with TRBJ2-1; D call uncertain. Looked up from germline, CDR1 is SGHTA and CDR2 is FQGNSA. Between the trimmed V and J ends, which lost 5 bases and 0 bases, there was a span of 5 bases. The CDR3 loop spans 13 amino acids. The full variable domain, with the rest looked up from reference TRBV7-2 and TRBJ2-1, is GAGVSQSPSNKVTEKGKDVELRCDPISGHTALYWYRQSLGQGLEFLIYFQGNSAPDKSGLPSDRFSAERTGGSVSTLTIQRTQQEDSAVYLCASSAPSYNEQFFGPGTRLTVL.

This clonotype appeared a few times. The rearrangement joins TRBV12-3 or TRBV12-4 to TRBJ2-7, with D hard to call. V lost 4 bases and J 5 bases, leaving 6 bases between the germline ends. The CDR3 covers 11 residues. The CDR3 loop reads CASSSEDEQYF. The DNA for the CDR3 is TGTGCCAGCAGTTCCGAGGACGAGCAGTACTTC.

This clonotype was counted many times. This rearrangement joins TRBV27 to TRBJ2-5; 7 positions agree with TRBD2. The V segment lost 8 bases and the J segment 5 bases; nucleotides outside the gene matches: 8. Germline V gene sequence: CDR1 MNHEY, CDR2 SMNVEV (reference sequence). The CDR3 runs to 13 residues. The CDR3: CASRTGGKETQYF. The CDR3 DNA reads TGTGCCAGCCGAACCGGGGGGAAGGAGACCCAGTACTTC.